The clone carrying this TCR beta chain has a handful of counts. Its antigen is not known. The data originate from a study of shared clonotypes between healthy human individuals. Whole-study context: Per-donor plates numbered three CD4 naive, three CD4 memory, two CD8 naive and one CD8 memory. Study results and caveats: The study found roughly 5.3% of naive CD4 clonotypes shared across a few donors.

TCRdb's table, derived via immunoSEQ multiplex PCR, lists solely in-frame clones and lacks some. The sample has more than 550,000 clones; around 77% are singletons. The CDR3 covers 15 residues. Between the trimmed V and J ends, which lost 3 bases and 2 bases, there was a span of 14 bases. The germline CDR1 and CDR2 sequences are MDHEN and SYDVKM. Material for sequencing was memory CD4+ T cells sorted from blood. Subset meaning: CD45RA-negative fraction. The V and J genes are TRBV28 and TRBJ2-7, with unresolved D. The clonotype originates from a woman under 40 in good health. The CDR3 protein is CASSFPAASAYEQYF. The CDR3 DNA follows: TGTGCCAGCAGTTTTCCGGCCGCCTCTGCCTACGAGCAGTACTTC.